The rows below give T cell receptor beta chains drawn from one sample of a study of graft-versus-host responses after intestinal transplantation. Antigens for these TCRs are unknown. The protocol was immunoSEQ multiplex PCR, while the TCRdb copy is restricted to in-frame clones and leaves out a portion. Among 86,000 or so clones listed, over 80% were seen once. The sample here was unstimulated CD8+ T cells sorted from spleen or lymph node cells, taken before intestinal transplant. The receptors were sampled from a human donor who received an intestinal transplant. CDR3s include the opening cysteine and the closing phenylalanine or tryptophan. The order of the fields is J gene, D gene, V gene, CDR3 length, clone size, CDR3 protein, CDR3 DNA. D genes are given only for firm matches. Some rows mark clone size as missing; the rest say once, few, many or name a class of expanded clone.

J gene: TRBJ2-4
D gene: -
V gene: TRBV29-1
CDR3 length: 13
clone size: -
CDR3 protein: CSVPGKAKNIQYF
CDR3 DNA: TGCAGCGTTCCAGGGAAGGCCAAAAACATTCAGTACTTC

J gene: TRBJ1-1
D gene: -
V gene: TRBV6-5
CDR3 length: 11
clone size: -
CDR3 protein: CASSSDGEAFF
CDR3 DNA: TGTGCCAGCAGTTCCGACGGTGAAGCTTTCTTT

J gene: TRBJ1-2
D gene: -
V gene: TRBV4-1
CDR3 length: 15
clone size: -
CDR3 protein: CASSQVRGLVYGYTF
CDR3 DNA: TGCGCCAGCAGCCAAGTGAGGGGTCTCGTCTATGGCTACACCTTC

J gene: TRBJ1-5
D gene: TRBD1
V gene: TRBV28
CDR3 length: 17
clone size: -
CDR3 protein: CASSSPDRAWANQPQHF
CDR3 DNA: TGTGCCAGCAGTTCACCTGACAGGGCCTGGGCCAATCAGCCCCAGCATTTT

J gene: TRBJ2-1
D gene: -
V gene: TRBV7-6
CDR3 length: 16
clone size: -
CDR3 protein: CASSSLGRGIYDEQFF
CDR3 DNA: TGTGCCAGCAGCTCGCTCGGGCGGGGTATATACGATGAGCAGTTCTTC

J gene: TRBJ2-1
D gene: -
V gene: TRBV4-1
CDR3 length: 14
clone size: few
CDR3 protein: CASSQPLPGYEQFF
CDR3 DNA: TGCGCCAGCAGCCAACCCCTACCAGGGTATGAGCAGTTCTTC

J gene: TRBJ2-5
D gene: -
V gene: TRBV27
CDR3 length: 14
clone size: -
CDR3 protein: CASSFGARFETQYF
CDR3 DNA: TGTGCCAGCAGTTTTGGGGCCCGGTTCGAGACCCAGTACTTC

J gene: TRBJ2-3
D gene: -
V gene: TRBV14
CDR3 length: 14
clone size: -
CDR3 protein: CASSQEKFPDTQYF
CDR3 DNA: TGTGCCAGCAGCCAAGAGAAGTTTCCAGATACGCAGTATTTT

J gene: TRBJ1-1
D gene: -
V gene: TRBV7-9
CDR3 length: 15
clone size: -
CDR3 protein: CASSLRSGGDTEAFF
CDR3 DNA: TGTGCCAGCAGCTTAAGGTCCGGGGGTGATACTGAAGCTTTCTTT

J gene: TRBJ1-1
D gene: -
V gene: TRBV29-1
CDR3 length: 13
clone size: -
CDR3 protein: CSVEDWARREAFF
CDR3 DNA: TGCAGCGTTGAAGATTGGGCGCGGCGGGAAGCTTTCTTT

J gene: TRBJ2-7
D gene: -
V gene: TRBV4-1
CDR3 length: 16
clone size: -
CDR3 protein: CASSQEVSFGAYEQYF
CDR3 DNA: TGCGCCAGCAGCCAAGAAGTTTCCTTCGGGGCCTACGAGCAGTACTTC

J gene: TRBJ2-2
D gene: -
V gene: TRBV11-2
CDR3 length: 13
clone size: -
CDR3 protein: CASVAILTGELFF
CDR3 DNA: TGTGCCAGCGTCGCCATCCTCACCGGGGAGCTGTTTTTT

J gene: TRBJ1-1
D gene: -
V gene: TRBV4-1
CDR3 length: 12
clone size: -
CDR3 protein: CASSQEGAEAFF
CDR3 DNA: TGCGCCAGCAGCCAAGAGGGAGCTGAAGCTTTCTTT